Sequencing of this T cell receptor (beta chain) was carried out in a study of T cells in Graves' hyperthyroidism and ophthalmopathy. RNA transcripts provided the source from which TCR beta CDR3 regions were amplified. The TCR CDR3 was amplified in a first-round RT-PCR using the HTBI primer set. TCRdb reprocessed the multiplex PCR reads with MiXCR, giving one entry per CDR3 protein. The sample lists about 500,000 distinct CDR3 sequences, roughly an eighth seen once, with about 17% in the top ten. Those with hyperthyroidism were 18 to 65 years old, newly diagnosed, and ill for under 2 months. The study excluded patients with uncontrolled infection, other autoimmune disease, pregnancy or lactation. Together with thyroid ultrasound, orbital computed tomography, serum thyroxine and TRAb, clinical symptoms were used for diagnoses. This clonotype was observed many times. The CDR3 contains 15 residues. Germline-derived CDR1 and CDR2 are SGHTA and FQGTGA. V was clipped by 2 bases and J by 6 bases; unmatched bases: 6.

The sample taken for sequencing was blood. The chain combines TRBV7-3 with TRBJ2-2; 7 bases align to TRBD2. This sequence was found in a woman between 18 and 30 years old with Graves' hyperthyroidism. The CDR3 sequence is CASSLSGEGAGELFF. The CDR3 DNA reads TGTGCCAGCAGCTTATCCGGGGAGGGCGCCGGGGAGCTGTTTTTT.